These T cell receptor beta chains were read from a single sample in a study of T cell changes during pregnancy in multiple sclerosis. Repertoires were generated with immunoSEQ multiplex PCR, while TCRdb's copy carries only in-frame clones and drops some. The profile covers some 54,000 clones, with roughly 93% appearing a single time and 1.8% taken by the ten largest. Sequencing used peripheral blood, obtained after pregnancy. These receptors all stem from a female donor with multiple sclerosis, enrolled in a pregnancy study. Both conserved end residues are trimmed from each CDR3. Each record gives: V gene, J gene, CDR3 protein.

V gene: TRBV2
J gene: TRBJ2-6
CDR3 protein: ASRLPKQGATGANVLT

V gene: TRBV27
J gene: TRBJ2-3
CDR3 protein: ASSLSSGGRADTQY

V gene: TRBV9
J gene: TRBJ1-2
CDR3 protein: ASRGTSSIGYT

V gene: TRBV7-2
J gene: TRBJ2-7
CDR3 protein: ASSLYLAGEVSYEQY

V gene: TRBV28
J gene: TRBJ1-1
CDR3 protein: ASRPTGMNTEAF

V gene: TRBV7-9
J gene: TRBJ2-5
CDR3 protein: ASSLGGPQETQY

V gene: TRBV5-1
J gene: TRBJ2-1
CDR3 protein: ASSKDRWIDEQF

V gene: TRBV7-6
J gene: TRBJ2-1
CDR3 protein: ASSLGGPYNEQF

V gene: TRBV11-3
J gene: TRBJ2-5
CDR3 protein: ASSLDPSTSGETQY

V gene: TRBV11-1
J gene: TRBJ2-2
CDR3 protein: ASSSRGLYTGELF

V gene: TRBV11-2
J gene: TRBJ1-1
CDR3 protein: ASSLFGVNVNTEAF

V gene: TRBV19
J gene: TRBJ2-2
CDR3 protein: ASRDNPGLTGELF

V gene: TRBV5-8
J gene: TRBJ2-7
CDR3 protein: ASSSEWKDESLQPYEQY

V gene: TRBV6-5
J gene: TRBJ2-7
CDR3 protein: ASSWGLAGGVYEQY

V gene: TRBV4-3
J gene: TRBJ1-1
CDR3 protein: ASSQDSWTEAF

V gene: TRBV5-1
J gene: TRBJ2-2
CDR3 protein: ASSLTGTGAGELF

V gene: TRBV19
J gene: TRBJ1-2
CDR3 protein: ASSPPDYGYT

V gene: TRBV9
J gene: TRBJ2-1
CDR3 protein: ASSRTWTGSYNEQF

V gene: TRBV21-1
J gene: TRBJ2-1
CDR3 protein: ASSQRRGEQF

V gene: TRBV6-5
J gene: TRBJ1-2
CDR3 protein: ASTINRGQNYGYT

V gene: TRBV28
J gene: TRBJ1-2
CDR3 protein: ASSLYYSSYT

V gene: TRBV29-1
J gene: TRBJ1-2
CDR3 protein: SVGGQFYGYT

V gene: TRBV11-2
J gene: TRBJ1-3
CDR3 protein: ASSLDDSRSGNTIY

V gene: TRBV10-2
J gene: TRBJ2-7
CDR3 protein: ASSDRQGGEQY

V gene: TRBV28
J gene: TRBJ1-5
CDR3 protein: ASSLFQGANQPQH

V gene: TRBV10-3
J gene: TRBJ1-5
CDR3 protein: AIARTGGDQPQH

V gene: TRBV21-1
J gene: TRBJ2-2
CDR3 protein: ARLGKRAGELF

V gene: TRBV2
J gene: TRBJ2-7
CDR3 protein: ASSRDSLYEQY

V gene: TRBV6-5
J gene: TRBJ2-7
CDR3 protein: ASIGTTYEQY

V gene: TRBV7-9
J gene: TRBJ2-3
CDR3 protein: ASSADSGADTQY

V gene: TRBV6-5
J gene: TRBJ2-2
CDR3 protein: ASSYSVTGELF

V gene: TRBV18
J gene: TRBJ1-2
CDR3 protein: ASSRKSVSGNYGYT

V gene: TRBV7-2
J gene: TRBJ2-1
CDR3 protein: ASSPPDSYEQF

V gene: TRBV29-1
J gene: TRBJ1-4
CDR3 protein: SVAGRATNEKLF

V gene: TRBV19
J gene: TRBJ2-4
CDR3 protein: ASSIGAGTMAKNIQY

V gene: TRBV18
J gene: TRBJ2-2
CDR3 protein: ASSPPLRQGTSGSGTGELF

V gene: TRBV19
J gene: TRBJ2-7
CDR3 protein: AISGRAFDEQY

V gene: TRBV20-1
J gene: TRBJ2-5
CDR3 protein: SAAQETQY

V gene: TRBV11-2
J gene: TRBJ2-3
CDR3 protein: ASSPVGRETDTQY

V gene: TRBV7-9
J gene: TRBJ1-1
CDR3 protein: ASSALSFGANTEAF

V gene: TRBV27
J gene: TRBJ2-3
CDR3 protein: ASSLLGGTGRTDTQY

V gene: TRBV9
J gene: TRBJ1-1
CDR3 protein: ASSVRDRGTEAF